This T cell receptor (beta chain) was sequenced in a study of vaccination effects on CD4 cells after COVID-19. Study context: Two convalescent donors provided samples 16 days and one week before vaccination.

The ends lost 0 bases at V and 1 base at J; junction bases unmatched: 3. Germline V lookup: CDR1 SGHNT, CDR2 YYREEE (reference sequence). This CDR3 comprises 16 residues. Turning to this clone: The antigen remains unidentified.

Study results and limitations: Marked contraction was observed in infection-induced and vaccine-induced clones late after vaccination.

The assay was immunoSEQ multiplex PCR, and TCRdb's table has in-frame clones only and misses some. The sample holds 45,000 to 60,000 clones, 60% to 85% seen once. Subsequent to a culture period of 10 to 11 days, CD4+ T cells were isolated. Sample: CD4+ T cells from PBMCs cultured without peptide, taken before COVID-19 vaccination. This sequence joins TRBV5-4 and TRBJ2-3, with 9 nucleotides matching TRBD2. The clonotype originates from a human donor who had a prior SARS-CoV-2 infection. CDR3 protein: CASSLGASGGTDTQYF. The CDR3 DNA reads TGTGCCAGCAGCTTGGGCGCTAGCGGGGGCACAGATACGCAGTATTTT.